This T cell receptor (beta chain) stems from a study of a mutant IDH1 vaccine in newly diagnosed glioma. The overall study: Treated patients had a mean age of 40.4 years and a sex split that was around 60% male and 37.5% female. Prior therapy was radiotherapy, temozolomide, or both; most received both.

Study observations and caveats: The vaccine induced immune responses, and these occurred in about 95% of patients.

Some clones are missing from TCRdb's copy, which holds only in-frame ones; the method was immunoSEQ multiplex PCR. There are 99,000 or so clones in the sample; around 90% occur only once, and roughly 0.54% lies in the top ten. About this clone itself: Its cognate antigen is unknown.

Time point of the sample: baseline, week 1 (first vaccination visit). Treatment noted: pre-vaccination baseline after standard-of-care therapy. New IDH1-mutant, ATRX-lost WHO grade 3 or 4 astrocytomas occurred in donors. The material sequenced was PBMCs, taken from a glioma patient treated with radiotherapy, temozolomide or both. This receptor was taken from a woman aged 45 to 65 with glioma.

The CDR3 spells CASQLQGRNNQPQHF. CDR3 in DNA: TGTGCCAGCCAACTACAGGGTAGAAACAATCAGCCCCAGCATTTT. The genes are TRBV6-5 and TRBJ1-5; maybe TRBD1 (6 bases). CDR1 is MNHEY, CDR2 SVGAGI, per germline. CDR3 length equals 15 residues. V gave up 8 bases and J gave up 3 bases, with 17 bases separating them.